Presented here are 30 T cell receptor beta chains from one specimen sequenced in a study of regulatory T cells in long-lasting Graves disease. In building TCR beta libraries, iRepertoire HTBI primers were used together with Arm-PCR of CDR3 regions. TCRdb called the multiplex PCR reads again in MiXCR, with one record for every CDR3 protein. The repertoire holds 350,000 to 500,000 distinct CDR3 sequences, with under 25% as singletons. Time point described: persistent/refractory GD, antithyroid drugs over 5 years with positive TRAb. RNA extracted from PBMCs served as the sequencing template. The sample was peripheral blood mononuclear cells (PBMCs), taken when the disease was refractory, from a patient treated with antithyroid drugs. These receptors all stem from a female donor with Graves disease.

This clonotype was observed a handful of times. The chain has TRBV7-9 and TRBJ1-2; the D is unclear. CDR1 is SEHNR and CDR2 is FQNEAQ in the germline V gene (reference sequence). The length of the CDR3 is 12 residues. The ends were cut back, 5 bases at V and 2 bases at J, with 6 bases in the middle. The CDR3 here is CASSDVNYGYTF. CDR3 DNA: TGTGCCAGCAGCGATGTCAACTATGGCTACACCTTC.

This clonotype was seen at least ten times. The chain is built from TRBV2 and TRBJ2-7; 9 bases match TRBD2. This CDR3 is 14 amino acids long. V trimming: 4 bases; J trimming: 2 bases; junction bases outside the gene matches: 3. Germline V gives CDR1 SNHLY, CDR2 FYNNEI. The CDR3 DNA follows: TGTGCCAGCAGTGCCGGACTAGCGACCTACGAGCAGTACTTC. It codes for CASSAGLATYEQYF.

This clonotype was recorded at least ten times. This CDR3 reads CASSAGVYQPQHF. CDR3 DNA: TGTGCCAGCAGTGCAGGGGTGTATCAGCCCCAGCATTTT. The gene calls are TRBV2 and TRBJ1-5; TRBD1 might be the D (6 bases). Germline V gives CDR1 SNHLY, CDR2 FYNNEI. Trimming removed 4 bases from V and 5 bases from J, with 9 bases in between. There are 13 residues in the CDR3.

As concerns this clonotype: This clone may be a read error of a much larger clone one base away. The chain recombines TRBV6-1 with TRBJ2-2; 11 nucleotides agree with TRBD2. The length of the CDR3 is 16 residues. V was pared by 5 bases and J by 7 bases, with 9 bases of the junction left unmatched. The germline gives CDR1 MNHNS, CDR2 SASEGT. The CDR3 region has the DNA TGTGCCAGCAGTCACTCGTTGGGACTAGCGGACGGGGAGCTGTTTTTT. Translation: CASSHSLGLADGELFF.

This sequence joins TRBV3-1 and TRBJ1-1, with D tentatively TRBD1 (6 bases). The CDR3 totals 15 residues. Trimming left V 4 bases short and J 0 bases short, with 12 bases between. Germline V gene sequence: CDR1 LGHDT, CDR2 YNNKEL (reference sequence). CDR3 protein: CASSRRDILNTEAFF. CDR3 bases: TGTGCCAGCAGCCGCCGGGACATTTTGAACACTGAAGCTTTCTTT.

This clonotype showed up many times. The gene calls are TRBV12-3 or TRBV12-4 and TRBJ1-3, with D unclear. This CDR3 contains 13 residues. V shed 5 bases and J shed 0 bases, with 5 bases lying between them. CDR3: CASSRSSGNTIYF. The CDR3 DNA is TGTGCCAGCAGTCGGTCCTCTGGAAACACCATATATTTT.

This clonotype came up many times. This chain connects TRBV13 to TRBJ1-2; 9 bases agree with TRBD1. Germline lookup yields CDR1 PRHDT and CDR2 FYEKMQ (reference sequence). The CDR3 sequence is 14 residues long. The V gene end was trimmed by 5 bases and the J gene end by 3 bases; junction bases not matched to a gene: 4. CDR3 sequence: CASSRRTGDYGYTF. The CDR3 DNA reads as TGTGCCAGCAGCCGCAGGACAGGGGACTATGGCTACACCTTC.

This clonotype occurred a few times. The J gene is TRBJ2-7, the V gene TRBV6-1; no firm D call. The germline V gene encodes CDR1 MNHNS and CDR2 SASEGT. The CDR3 length is 12 residues. V lost 2 bases and J lost 6, with 8 bases in between. CDR3 sequence (DNA): TGTGCCAGCAGTGAATTCGGATCCGAGCAGTACTTC. Translated: CASSEFGSEQYF.

V is TRBV13 and J is TRBJ2-7; 13 bases map to TRBD2. The V segment lost 2 bases and the J segment 4 bases; nucleotides outside the gene matches: 8. The V gene's germline CDR1 is PRHDT and CDR2 FYEKMQ (reference sequence). CDR3 length: 17 amino acids. The CDR3 sequence is CASSLYPGLAGQYEQYF. In DNA, the CDR3 is TGTGCCAGCAGCTTATACCCGGGACTAGCGGGACAATACGAGCAGTACTTC.

Ten or more counts support this clonotype. The chain uses TRBV5-6 and TRBJ2-6, with a tentative D call TRBD2 (5 bases). Trimming took off 4 bases at V and 0 bases at J, with 17 bases between the two ends. CDR3 length: 18 residues. Germline V gene data show CDR1 as SGHDT and CDR2 as YYEEEE. The CDR3 DNA is TGTGCCAGCAGCCACCGAACCCCTGCGGGCTCTGGGGCCAACGTCCTGACTTTC. As protein: CASSHRTPAGSGANVLTF.

This clonotype has ten or more counts. The chain couples TRBV20-1 to TRBJ2-7; the D gene could be TRBD1 or TRBD2 (5 bases each). Looked up from germline, CDR1 is DFQATT and CDR2 is SNEGSKA (reference sequence). There are 12 residues in the CDR3. Trimming removed 2 bases at V and 4 bases at J, with 9 bases between. The CDR3 spells CSARQGPYEQYF. The CDR3 DNA is TGCAGTGCTAGACAGGGACCGTACGAGCAGTACTTC.

The table lists this clonotype with many counts. V and J are TRBV7-8 and TRBJ2-7, with TRBD2 as a possible D gene (6 bases). V was trimmed by 1 base and J by 2 bases, leaving 12 bases between them. Germline loops: CDR1 SGHVS, CDR2 FQNEAQ. The CDR3 totals 15 residues. In DNA form, the CDR3 reads TGTGCCAGCAGCTTAGAGCGGGCCAGAACCTACGAGCAGTACTTC. It specifies CASSLERARTYEQYF.

In its sample, this clonotype was seen a few times. Being one base from a much bigger clone, this may be a read error. This chain joins TRBV28 and TRBJ2-7, with D possibly being TRBD1 or TRBD2 (5 bases each). This CDR3 is 15 amino acids long. Germline CDR1 MDHEN, CDR2 SYDVKM. Trimming stripped 5 bases from V and 3 bases from J, with 17 bases between. The CDR3 DNA is TGTGCCAGCAGTCCCCCGGGGACCCAGGGCTACGAGCAGTACTTC. This sequence encodes CASSPPGTQGYEQYF.

This clonotype has a count of ten or more. The chain joins TRBV7-9 to TRBJ1-3, with 10 bases identical to TRBD1. With V trimmed by 5 bases and J by 3 bases, 10 bases remained unmatched. Germline values: CDR1 SEHNR, CDR2 FQNEAQ (reference sequence). CDR3 length: 17 residues. CDR3 bases: TGTGCCAGCAGCGACCCGATGGGGACAGGGGATGGAAACACCATATATTTT. Encoded protein: CASSDPMGTGDGNTIYF.

This clonotype was observed a handful of times. The chain employs TRBV5-1 and TRBJ1-1; D remains unclear. V lost 5 bases and J 1 base, leaving 9 bases between the germline ends. Germline V CDR1 and CDR2: SGHRS, YFSETQ. The CDR3 is 13 residues long. In DNA form, the CDR3 reads TGCGCCAGCAGTGTTTTTGGGAACACTGAAGCTTTCTTT. Encoded protein: CASSVFGNTEAFF. The full variable domain, completed using reference TRBV5-1 and TRBJ1-1, is KAGVTQTPRYLIKTRGQQVTLSCSPISGHRSVSWYQQTPGQGLQFLFEYFSETQRNKGNFPGRFSGRQFSNSRSEMNVSTLELGDSALYLCASSVFGNTEAFFGQGTRLTVV.

V is TRBV19 and J is TRBJ1-1, with D tentatively TRBD1 (5 bases). V dropped 10 bases and J dropped 2 bases, with 17 bases sitting between them. The length of the CDR3 is 14 residues. The V gene's germline CDR1 is LNHDA and CDR2 SQIVND (reference sequence). The CDR3 loop reads CATLSGRVNTEAFF. For the CDR3, the DNA is TGTGCCACTTTATCAGGGAGGGTAAACACTGAAGCTTTCTTT.

Many counts were recorded for this clonotype. This sequence joins TRBV7-8 and TRBJ1-4; TRBD1 is a possible D gene (5 bases). Looked up from germline, CDR1 is SGHVS and CDR2 is FQNEAQ. The CDR3 sequence is 12 residues long. The V and J ends lost 6 bases and 7 bases respectively, with 9 bases between them. DNA for the CDR3: TGTGCCAGCAGGCGGGGGGGTGAAAAACTGTTTTTT. Translated, it gives CASRRGGEKLFF.

This clonotype was seen only a few times. The chain employs TRBV27 and TRBJ1-1, with no clear D. Trimming shortened V by 3 bases and J by 6 bases, and 14 bases separated the two germline ends. This CDR3 region has 14 residues. Germline loops: CDR1 MNHEY, CDR2 SMNVEV (reference sequence). In nucleotides, the CDR3 is TGTGCCAGCAGTTTGGAGGCCCGGTACCCTGAAGCTTTCTTT. This sequence encodes CASSLEARYPEAFF.

CDR3 nucleotides: TGTGCCAGCAGGGGGACTCTTGCCGATACGCAGTATTTT. Amino acids: CASRGTLADTQYF. The rearrangement joins TRBV28 to TRBJ2-3; maybe TRBD2 (6 bases). The length of the CDR3 is 13 residues. Germline V gives CDR1 MDHEN, CDR2 SYDVKM. The V end lost 6 bases, the J end lost 6 bases, and 13 bases lay between the germline ends.

This clonotype was counted many times. The rearrangement links TRBV3-1 to TRBJ2-5, with TRBD2 matching over 14 bases. CDR1 is LGHDT and CDR2 is YNNKEL in the germline V gene (reference sequence). The V gene end was trimmed by 4 bases and the J gene end by 8 bases; junction bases not matched to a gene: 3. CDR3 length: 14 amino acids. The CDR3 spells CASSRTSGGSTQYF. The CDR3 coding sequence is TGTGCCAGCAGCCGGACTAGCGGGGGGTCCACCCAGTACTTC.

This clonotype was found many times. The chain uses TRBV3-1 and TRBJ1-4, with a possible D match to TRBD1 (5 bases). The CDR3 loop spans 16 amino acids. V was pared by 6 bases and J by 5 bases, with 19 bases between. CDR1 and CDR2 (germline): LGHDT, YNNKEL (reference sequence). CDR3 amino acids: CASSRRRQSLNEKLFF. DNA of the CDR3: TGTGCCAGCAGTCGGAGAAGACAGAGCCTAAATGAAAAACTGTTTTTT. The complete variable domain, with remaining parts taken from reference TRBV3-1 and TRBJ1-4, reads DTAVSQTPKYLVTQMGNDKSIKCEQNLGHDTMYWYKQDSKKFLKIMFSYNNKELIINETVPNRFSPKSPDKAHLNLHINSLELGDSAVYFCASSRRRQSLNEKLFFGSGTQLSVL.

V usage is TRBV7-8 and J usage is TRBJ2-3, with unresolved D. The CDR3 sequence is 12 residues long. The germline V gene has CDR1 SGHVS and CDR2 FQNEAQ. V lost 0 bases and J 10 bases, leaving 8 bases between the germline ends. The CDR3: CASSLAVRPQYF. For the CDR3, the DNA is TGTGCCAGCAGCTTAGCGGTCCGGCCGCAGTATTTT. Using reference TRBV7-8 and TRBJ2-3 for the parts outside the CDR3, the full variable domain is GAGVSQSPRYKVAKRGQDVALRCDPISGHVSLFWYQQALGQGPEFLTYFQNEAQLDKSGLPSDRFFAERPEGSVSTLKIQRTQQEDSAVYLCASSLAVRPQYFGPGTRLTVL.

This clonotype was recorded many times. This sequence joins TRBV2 and TRBJ1-5, with a weak D call TRBD1 (6 bases). The CDR3 runs 13 residues. Per the germline V gene, CDR1 is SNHLY and CDR2 is FYNNEI. V gave up 5 bases and J gave up 4 bases, with 9 bases separating them. The CDR3 nucleotides are TGTGCCAGCAGTAATAGGGGGAATCAGCCCCAGCATTTT. Protein sequence: CASSNRGNQPQHF.

This clonotype appeared many times. The chain employs TRBV2 and TRBJ1-4; D might be TRBD1 (6 bases). In germline, CDR1 is SNHLY, CDR2 FYNNEI. The CDR3 sequence is 16 residues long. The V and J ends lost 6 bases and 5 bases respectively, with 19 bases between them. CDR3 loop: CASRVTGAGANEKLFF. CDR3 DNA sequence: TGTGCCAGCAGGGTGACAGGTGCGGGAGCGAATGAAAAACTGTTTTTT.

The chain joins TRBV20-1 to TRBJ1-1; 9 bases fit TRBD1. CDR1 and CDR2 from the germline V gene are DFQATT and SNEGSKA (reference sequence). The CDR3 totals 12 residues. The V gene end was trimmed by 6 bases and the J gene end by 4 bases; junction bases not matched to a gene: 3. The CDR3 spells CSAPGQGTEAFF. Written as DNA, the CDR3 is TGCAGTGCCCCGGGACAGGGCACTGAAGCTTTCTTT.

With regard to this clonotype: Being one base from a much bigger clone, this may be a read error. The chain employs TRBV15 and TRBJ2-5; 14 nucleotides align to TRBD2. J lost 2 bases, V lost 3 bases, and 11 bases had no gene match. Germline V CDR1 and CDR2: LNHNV, YYDKDF (reference sequence). The CDR3 contains 19 residues. CDR3 loop: CATSRSGTSGSLRQETQYF. CDR3 DNA: TGTGCCACCAGCAGGTCCGGGACTAGCGGGAGTCTGAGGCAAGAGACCCAGTACTTC. The full variable domain, its missing parts supplied by reference TRBV15 and TRBJ2-5, is DAMVIQNPRYQVTQFGKPVTLSCSQTLNHNVMYWYQQKSSQAPKLLFHYYDKDFNNEADTPDNFQSRRPNTSFCFLDIRSPGLGDTAMYLCATSRSGTSGSLRQETQYFGPGTRLLVL.

This clonotype was recorded many times. V is TRBV12-3 or TRBV12-4 and J is TRBJ1-4; D is unclear. V gave up 2 bases and J gave up 2 bases, with 6 bases separating them. This CDR3 is built from 14 residues. The chain's CDR3 is CASSLQETNEKLFF. For the CDR3, the DNA is TGTGCCAGCAGTTTACAGGAGACTAATGAAAAACTGTTTTTT.

Many counts were recorded for this clonotype. The CDR3 is CASSLRQGLNTGELFF. The DNA for the CDR3 is TGTGCCAGCAGTCTTAGACAGGGTCTTAACACCGGGGAGCTGTTTTTT. The chain joins TRBV12-3 or TRBV12-4 to TRBJ2-2, with 7 nucleotides matching TRBD1. V was clipped by 5 bases and J by 2 bases; unmatched bases: 8. The CDR3 is made up of 16 amino acids.

This clonotype came up many times. This chain uses TRBV28 with TRBJ2-7, with D unresolved. Germline CDR1 and CDR2: MDHEN and SYDVKM. This CDR3 comprises 11 residues. Trimming took off 5 bases at V and 5 bases at J, with 7 bases between the two ends. In nucleotides, the CDR3 is TGTGCCAGCAGTCAGGACGACGAGCAGTACTTC. Amino acids: CASSQDDEQYF.

The gene calls are TRBV5-6 and TRBJ1-2; no firm D call. Trimming took 3 bases from V and 8 from J, leaving 23 bases between them. There are 16 residues in the CDR3. Germline values: CDR1 SGHDT, CDR2 YYEEEE. CDR3 protein: CASSSSVQPASLGYTF. The CDR3 region has the DNA TGTGCCAGCAGCTCCTCAGTTCAACCCGCTTCGTTGGGCTACACCTTC. The full variable domain, its missing parts supplied by reference TRBV5-6 and TRBJ1-2, is DAGVTQSPTHLIKTRGQQVTLRCSPKSGHDTVSWYQQALGQGPQFIFQYYEEEERQRGNFPDRFSGHQFPNYSSELNVNALLLGDSALYLCASSSSVQPASLGYTFGSGTRLTVV.